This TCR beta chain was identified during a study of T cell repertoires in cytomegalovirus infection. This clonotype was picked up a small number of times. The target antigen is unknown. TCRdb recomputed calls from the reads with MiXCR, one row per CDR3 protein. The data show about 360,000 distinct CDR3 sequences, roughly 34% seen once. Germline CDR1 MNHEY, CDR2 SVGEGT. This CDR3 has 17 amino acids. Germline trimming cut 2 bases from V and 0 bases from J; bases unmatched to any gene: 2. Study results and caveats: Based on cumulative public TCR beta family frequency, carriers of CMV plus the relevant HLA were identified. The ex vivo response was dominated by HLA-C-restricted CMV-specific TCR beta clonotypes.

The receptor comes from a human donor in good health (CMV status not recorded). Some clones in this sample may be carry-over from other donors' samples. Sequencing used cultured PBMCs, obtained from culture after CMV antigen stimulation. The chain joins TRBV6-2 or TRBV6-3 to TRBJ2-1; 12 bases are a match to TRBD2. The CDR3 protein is CASSYTSGRSSYNEQFF. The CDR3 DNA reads TGTGCCAGCAGTTACACTAGCGGGAGGAGCTCCTACAATGAGCAGTTCTTC.